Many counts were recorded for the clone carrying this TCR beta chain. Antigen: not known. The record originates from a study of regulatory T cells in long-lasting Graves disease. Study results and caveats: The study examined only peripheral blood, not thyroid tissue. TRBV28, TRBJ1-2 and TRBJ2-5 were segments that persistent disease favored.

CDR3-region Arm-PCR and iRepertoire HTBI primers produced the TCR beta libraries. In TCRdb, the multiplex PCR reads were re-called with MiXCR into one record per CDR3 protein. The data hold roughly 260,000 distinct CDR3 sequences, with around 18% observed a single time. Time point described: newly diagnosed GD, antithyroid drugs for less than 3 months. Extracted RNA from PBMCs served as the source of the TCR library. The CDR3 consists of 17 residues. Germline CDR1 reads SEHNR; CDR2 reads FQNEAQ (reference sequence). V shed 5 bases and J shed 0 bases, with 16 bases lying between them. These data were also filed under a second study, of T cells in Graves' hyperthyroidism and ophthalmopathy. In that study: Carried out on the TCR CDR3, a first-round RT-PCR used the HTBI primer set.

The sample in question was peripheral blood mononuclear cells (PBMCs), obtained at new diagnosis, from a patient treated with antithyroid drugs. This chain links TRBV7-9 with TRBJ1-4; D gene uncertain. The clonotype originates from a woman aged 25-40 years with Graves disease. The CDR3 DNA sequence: TGTGCCAGCAGCGCGGCTTCAGGCGATGCAACTAATGAAAAACTGTTTTTT. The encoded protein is CASSAASGDATNEKLFF.